The 21 T cell receptor beta chains below come from one sample, sequenced in a study of CD8 T cells in ankylosing spondylitis. Study-wide findings and caveats: A TCR beta motif made of eight highly homologous variants seemed typical of ankylosing spondylitis blood.

TCRdb re-analysed the 5' RACE reads in MiXCR, keeping a single row per CDR3 protein. The repertoire holds 100,000 to 150,000 distinct CDR3 sequences, with 15% to 20% as singletons. These receptors have no known antigen. Sequencing was carried out using blood, either unsorted or a sorted T cell fraction (not recorded which). Receptor source: a male donor with ankylosing spondylitis.

The sample holds one count of this clonotype. J is TRBJ1-4 and V is TRBV28; D gene unclear. Germline V CDR1 and CDR2: MDHEN, SYDVKM. V was pared by 5 bases and J by 6 bases, with 16 bases between. This CDR3 has 15 residues. CDR3 amino acids: CASSPNGKRHEKLFF. The CDR3 coding sequence is TGTGCCAGCAGTCCAAACGGGAAGAGACATGAAAAACTGTTTTTT.

Only a few counts were recorded for this clonotype. The chain is built from TRBV12-3 or TRBV12-4 and TRBJ2-7; the D gene is possibly TRBD2 (6 bases). This CDR3 contains 13 residues. V gave up 3 bases and J gave up 2 bases, with 8 bases separating them. In DNA form, the CDR3 reads TGTGCCAGCAGTTTCGGAGGGACCTACGAGCAGTACTTC. Translated, it gives CASSFGGTYEQYF.

This clonotype was detected only once. The V gene is TRBV6-1, the J gene TRBJ1-1; the D gene is possibly TRBD1 (6 bases). V shed 7 bases and J shed 0 bases, with 15 bases lying between them. CDR1 and CDR2 from the germline V gene are MNHNS and SASEGT. CDR3 length: 15 residues. The CDR3 DNA follows: TGTGCCAGCACCCCAGGGGAACGGATGAACACTGAAGCTTTCTTT. Encoded protein: CASTPGERMNTEAFF.

This clonotype turned up a few times. The CDR3 region is CASSPGLAIPDTQYF. The CDR3 region has the DNA TGCGCCAGCAGCCCGGGACTAGCAATCCCAGATACGCAGTATTTT. J is TRBJ2-3 and V is TRBV4-1; 9 bases are shared with TRBD2. There are 15 residues in the CDR3. Germline V lookup: CDR1 MGHRA, CDR2 YSYEKL. V dropped 4 bases and J dropped 4; count of bases not matched to a gene: 6.

The genes are TRBV5-1 and TRBJ2-1, with D uncertain. V was trimmed by 5 bases and J by 7 bases, leaving 16 bases between them. The germline CDR1 and CDR2 sequences are SGHRS and YFSETQ. The CDR3 is 14 residues long. The CDR3 reads CASRFVDPHNEQFF. The CDR3 DNA sequence: TGCGCCAGCAGGTTCGTGGACCCCCATAATGAGCAGTTCTTC. Complete variable domain (other parts from reference TRBV5-1 and TRBJ2-1): KAGVTQTPRYLIKTRGQQVTLSCSPISGHRSVSWYQQTPGQGLQFLFEYFSETQRNKGNFPGRFSGRQFSNSRSEMNVSTLELGDSALYLCASRFVDPHNEQFFGPGTRLTVL.

Here the CDR3 DNA reads TGTGCCAGCAGCAAATTGGGAGCCGGACAGCCCCAGCATTTT. This gives the protein CASSKLGAGQPQHF. The chain combines TRBV5-6 with TRBJ1-5, with no clear D. V lost 4 bases and J lost 7, with 15 bases in between. Germline V gene lookup returns CDR1 SGHDT and CDR2 YYEEEE. The CDR3 contains 14 residues.

This clonotype was observed many times. This chain connects TRBV4-2 to TRBJ2-1; 13 bases map to TRBD2. The V gene end was trimmed by 4 bases and the J gene end by 9 bases; junction bases not matched to a gene: 3. The CDR3 extends over 14 amino acids. CDR1 LGHNA and CDR2 YNFKEQ come from the germline V gene. CDR3 sequence: CASSRTSGSTEQFF. The CDR3 DNA reads TGTGCCAGCAGCCGGACTAGCGGGAGTACTGAGCAGTTCTTC.

This rearrangement joins TRBV28 to TRBJ1-5; the D gene is possibly TRBD1 (5 bases). The V gene lost 6 bases and the J gene lost 2 bases, with 26 bases spanning the gap. This CDR3 has 19 amino acids. Germline V gene lookup returns CDR1 MDHEN and CDR2 SYDVKM. CDR3 region: CASRPPLFTGARGNQPQHF. CDR3 nucleotide sequence: TGTGCCAGCAGACCCCCGTTGTTCACTGGGGCGAGGGGCAATCAGCCCCAGCATTTT.

The chain is built from TRBV18 and TRBJ2-7; possibly TRBD1 for D (6 bases). Trimming pared 2 bases from V and 2 bases from J, leaving 13 bases between. The CDR3 consists of 15 residues. Per germline, CDR1 KGHSH and CDR2 LQKENI. The CDR3 sequence: CASSPRDTATYEQYF. DNA for the CDR3: TGTGCCAGCTCACCAAGGGACACCGCAACCTACGAGCAGTACTTC.

V and J are TRBV7-6 and TRBJ1-1; weak D call: TRBD1 (5 bases). The CDR3 loop spans 18 amino acids. CDR1 and CDR2 from the germline V gene are SGHVS and FNYEAQ. V shed 5 bases and J shed 3 bases, with 25 bases lying between them. The CDR3 coding sequence is TGTGCCAGCAGCCTGGGCTTTGGTCGGGGGAGTGAGGACACTGAAGCTTTCTTT. Its translation is CASSLGFGRGSEDTEAFF.

This chain joins TRBV20-1 and TRBJ2-1, with 9 bases aligning to TRBD1. This CDR3 spans 16 amino acids. Looked up from germline, CDR1 is DFQATT and CDR2 is SNEGSKA (reference sequence). With 3 bases clipped from V and 2 bases from J, the junction kept 8 bases outside the gene matches. DNA of the CDR3: TGCAGTGCTAGGAGGGACAGGGACACTACCTACAATGAGCAGTTCTTC. It encodes CSARRDRDTTYNEQFF.

The CDR3 reads CASFNNEQFF. In DNA form, the CDR3 reads TGTGCCAGCTTTAACAATGAGCAGTTCTTC. The V gene is TRBV7-9, the J gene TRBJ2-1; no firm D call. The CDR3 has 10 residues. CDR1 and CDR2 from the germline V gene are SEHNR and FQNEAQ (reference sequence). The V gene lost 8 bases and the J gene lost 5 bases, with 4 bases spanning the gap.

This clonotype was recorded a few times. The rearrangement links TRBV5-1 to TRBJ2-7, with D uncertain. Germline CDR1 SGHRS, CDR2 YFSETQ. The CDR3 runs 13 residues. The germline V and J ends were trimmed by 7 bases and 2 bases, with 13 bases remaining between them. The CDR3 spells CASGAGRTYEQYF. The CDR3 nucleotides are TGCGCCAGCGGAGCTGGCAGAACCTACGAGCAGTACTTC.

This clonotype was counted between two and nine times. The CDR3 nucleotides read TGTGCCACCAGCAGAGTCGGGAACAATGAGCAGTTCTTC. As protein: CATSRVGNNEQFF. The chain is built from TRBV15 and TRBJ2-1; tentatively, D is TRBD2 (5 bases). Germline V gene sequence: CDR1 LNHNV, CDR2 YYDKDF (reference sequence). This CDR3 region has 13 residues. V dropped 1 base and J dropped 5 bases, with 6 bases sitting between them.

This clonotype was observed at least ten times. The chain links TRBV9 to TRBJ2-7; tentative D call: TRBD1 (6 bases). Between the trimmed V and J ends, which lost 2 bases and 5 bases, there was a span of 8 bases. The V gene's germline CDR1 is SGDLS and CDR2 YYNGEE. This CDR3 contains 12 residues. CDR3 DNA: TGTGCCAGCAGCGTGGGACAAAACGAGCAGTACTTC. Translating gives CASSVGQNEQYF. The variable domain in full, completed from reference TRBV9 and TRBJ2-7, reads DSGVTQTPKHLITATGQRVTLRCSPRSGDLSVYWYQQSLDQGLQFLIQYYNGEERAKGNILERFSAQQFPDLHSELNLSSLELGDSALYFCASSVGQNEQYFGPGTRLTVT.

The chain is built from TRBV7-3 and TRBJ2-1, with D perhaps TRBD2 (5 bases). Per the germline V gene, CDR1 is SGHTA and CDR2 is FQGTGA. The CDR3 has 15 residues. Trimming took off 0 bases at V and 3 bases at J, with 9 bases between the two ends. The CDR3 coding sequence is TGTGCCAGCAGCTTAACAGCGGAGAGCTACAATGAGCAGTTCTTC. Residues: CASSLTAESYNEQFF.

A few counts support this clonotype. This rearrangement joins TRBV27 to TRBJ2-7, with 7 bases fitting TRBD1. Germline V gene data show CDR1 as MNHEY and CDR2 as SMNVEV (reference sequence). This CDR3 comprises 16 residues. V trimming: 5 bases; J trimming: 0 bases; junction bases outside the gene matches: 10. The CDR3 region is CASSPARQGDSYEQYF. Written as DNA, the CDR3 is TGTGCCAGCAGTCCCGCCCGACAGGGAGACTCCTACGAGCAGTACTTC.

The rearrangement joins TRBV6-1 to TRBJ2-1; 9 bases line up with TRBD2. Germline-derived CDR1 and CDR2 are MNHNS and SASEGT. Trimming at V came to 1 base and at J to 4 bases, leaving 2 bases not matched to a gene. The CDR3 loop spans 15 amino acids. This CDR3 reads CASSEDLAGYNEQFF. CDR3 sequence (DNA): TGTGCCAGCAGTGAAGATCTAGCGGGGTACAATGAGCAGTTCTTC.

This clonotype has only a few counts. This chain connects TRBV4-1 to TRBJ1-2, with D maybe TRBD1 (5 bases). Looked up from germline, CDR1 is MGHRA and CDR2 is YSYEKL. V was cut by 4 bases and J by 3 bases, with 21 bases left in between. The CDR3 totals 17 residues. The CDR3 is CASSRAPQGAPDYGYTF. CDR3 bases: TGCGCCAGCAGCCGGGCTCCCCAGGGTGCCCCTGACTATGGCTACACCTTC.

V is TRBV7-9 and J is TRBJ2-1, with TRBD2 as a possible D gene (6 bases). The CDR3 is 17 amino acids. Per the germline V gene, CDR1 is SEHNR and CDR2 is FQNEAQ (reference sequence). Trimming shortened V by 5 bases and J by 5 bases, and 22 bases separated the two germline ends. In nucleotides, the CDR3 is TGTGCCAGCAGCCCCGCGGGTTTGGCGGGAATGAACAATGAGCAGTTCTTC. Protein sequence: CASSPAGLAGMNNEQFF. The full variable domain, its missing parts supplied by reference TRBV7-9 and TRBJ2-1, is DTGVSQNPRHKITKRGQNVTFRCDPISEHNRLYWYRQTLGQGPEFLTYFQNEAQLEKSRLLSDRFSAERPKGSFSTLEIQRTEQGDSAMYLCASSPAGLAGMNNEQFFGPGTRLTVL.

This clonotype turned up a few times. This chain uses TRBV28 with TRBJ1-5, with D possibly being TRBD1 (6 bases). CDR3 length: 14 amino acids. The V end was cut by 8 bases, the J end by 0 bases, with 11 bases between. Per the germline V gene, CDR1 is MDHEN and CDR2 is SYDVKM. CDR3 DNA: TGTGCCAGCGGGGAGACAGGTAGCAATCAGCCCCAGCATTTT. It translates to CASGETGSNQPQHF.